The source of this T cell receptor (beta chain) is a study of T cells in Graves' hyperthyroidism and ophthalmopathy. Study-level findings and limits: A model built on 13 V-J features separated ophthalmopathy from stable hyperthyroidism.

Concerning this clonotype: As yet, its antigen is unknown.

Clinical symptoms, serum thyroxine and TRAb, thyroid ultrasound and orbital computed tomography were used for the diagnoses. Amplification yielded TCR beta CDR3 regions, with RNA transcripts as the source. HTBI primers were the set used in a first-round RT-PCR of the TCR CDR3. TCRdb re-called the multiplex PCR reads with MiXCR, one entry per CDR3 protein. The sample shows 300,000 to 450,000 distinct CDR3 sequences, 15% to 18% of them seen only once. In germline, CDR1 is MNHNS, CDR2 SASEGT. The CDR3 runs to 12 residues. Trimming left V 10 bases short and J 2 bases short, with 12 bases between. The J gene is TRBJ2-7, the V gene TRBV6-1; the D gene is possibly TRBD2 (5 bases). The clonotype comes from a young woman with Graves' hyperthyroidism that later progressed to Graves' ophthalmopathy. Sequenced material: blood. The CDR3 spells CATSGSAYEQYF. The CDR3 region has the DNA TGTGCCACCTCGGGGTCCGCCTACGAGCAGTACTTC.